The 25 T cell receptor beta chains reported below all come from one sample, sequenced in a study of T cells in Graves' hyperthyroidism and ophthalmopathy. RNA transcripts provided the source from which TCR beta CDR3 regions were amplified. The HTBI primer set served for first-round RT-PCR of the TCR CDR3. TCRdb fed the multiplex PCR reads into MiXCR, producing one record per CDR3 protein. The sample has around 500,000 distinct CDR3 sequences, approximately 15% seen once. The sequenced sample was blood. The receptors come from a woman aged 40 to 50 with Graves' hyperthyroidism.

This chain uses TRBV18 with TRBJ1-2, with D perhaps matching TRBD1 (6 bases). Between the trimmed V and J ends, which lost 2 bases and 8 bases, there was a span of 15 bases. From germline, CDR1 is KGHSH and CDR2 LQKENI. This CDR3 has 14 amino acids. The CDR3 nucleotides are TGTGCCAGCTCACCAGATATCGGACAGTCGGGCTACACCTTC. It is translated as CASSPDIGQSGYTF.

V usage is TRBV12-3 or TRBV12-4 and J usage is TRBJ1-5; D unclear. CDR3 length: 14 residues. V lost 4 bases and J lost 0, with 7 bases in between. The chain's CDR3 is CASSYGISNQPQHF. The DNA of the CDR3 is TGTGCCAGCAGTTACGGGATTAGCAATCAGCCCCAGCATTTT.

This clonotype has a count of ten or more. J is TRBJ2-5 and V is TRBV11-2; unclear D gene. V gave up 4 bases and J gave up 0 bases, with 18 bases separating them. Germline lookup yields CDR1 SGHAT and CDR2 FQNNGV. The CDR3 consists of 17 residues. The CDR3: CASSSAPLVAHQETQYF. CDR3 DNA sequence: TGTGCCAGCAGCTCCGCTCCCTTAGTGGCGCACCAAGAGACCCAGTACTTC. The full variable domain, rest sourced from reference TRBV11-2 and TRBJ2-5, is EAGVAQSPRYKIIEKRQSVAFWCNPISGHATLYWYQQILGQGPKLLIQFQNNGVVDDSQLPKDRFSAERLKGVDSTLKIQPAKLEDSAVYLCASSSAPLVAHQETQYFGPGTRLLVL.

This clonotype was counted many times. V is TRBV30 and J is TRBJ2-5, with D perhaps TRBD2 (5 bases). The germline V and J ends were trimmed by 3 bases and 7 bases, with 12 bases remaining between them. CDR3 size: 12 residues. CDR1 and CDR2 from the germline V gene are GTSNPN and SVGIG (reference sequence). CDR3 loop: CAWSPRGRTQYF. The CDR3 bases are TGTGCCTGGAGCCCCCGGGGTCGGACCCAGTACTTC.

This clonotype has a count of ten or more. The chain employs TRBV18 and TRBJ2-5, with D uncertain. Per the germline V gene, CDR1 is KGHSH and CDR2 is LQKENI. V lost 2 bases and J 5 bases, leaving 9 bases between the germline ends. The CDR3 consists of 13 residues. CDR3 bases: TGTGCCAGCTCACCATCTGGCCTCGAGACCCAGTACTTC. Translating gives CASSPSGLETQYF.

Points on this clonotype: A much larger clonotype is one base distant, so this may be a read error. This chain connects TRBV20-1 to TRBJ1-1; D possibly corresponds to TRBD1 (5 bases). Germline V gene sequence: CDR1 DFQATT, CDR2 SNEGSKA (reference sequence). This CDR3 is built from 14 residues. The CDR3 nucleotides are TGCAGTGCTAGCCTACGGGGGGGGAACACTAAAGCTTTCTTT. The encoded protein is CSASLRGGNTKAFF.

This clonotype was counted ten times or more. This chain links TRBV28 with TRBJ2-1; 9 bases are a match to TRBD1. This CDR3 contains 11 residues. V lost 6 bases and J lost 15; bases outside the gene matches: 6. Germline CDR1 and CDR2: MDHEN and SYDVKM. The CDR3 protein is CASSPGTGWFF. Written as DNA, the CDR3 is TGTGCCAGCAGCCCCGGGACAGGGTGGTTCTTC.

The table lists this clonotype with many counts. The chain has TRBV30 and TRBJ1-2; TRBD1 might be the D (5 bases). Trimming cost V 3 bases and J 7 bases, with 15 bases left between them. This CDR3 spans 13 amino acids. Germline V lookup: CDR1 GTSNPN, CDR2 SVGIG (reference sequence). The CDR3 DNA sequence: TGTGCCTGGAGGGAAGGGGCGCATATTGGCTACACCTTC. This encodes CAWREGAHIGYTF. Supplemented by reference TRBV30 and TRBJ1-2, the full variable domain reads SQTIHQWPATLVQPVGSPLSLECTVEGTSNPNLYWYRQAAGRGLQLLFYSVGIGQISSEVPQNLSASRPQDRQFILSSKKLLLSDSGFYLCAWREGAHIGYTFGSGTRLTVV.

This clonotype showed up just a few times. CDR3 nucleotide sequence: TGTGCCAGCTCACCGCTGGACAGCCTCTCTGGAAACACCATATATTTT. It specifies CASSPLDSLSGNTIYF. The chain employs TRBV18 and TRBJ1-3, with D possibly matching TRBD1 (6 bases). The V and J ends lost 3 bases and 0 bases respectively, with 12 bases between them. The CDR3 length is 16 residues. Germline-derived CDR1 and CDR2 are KGHSH and LQKENI.

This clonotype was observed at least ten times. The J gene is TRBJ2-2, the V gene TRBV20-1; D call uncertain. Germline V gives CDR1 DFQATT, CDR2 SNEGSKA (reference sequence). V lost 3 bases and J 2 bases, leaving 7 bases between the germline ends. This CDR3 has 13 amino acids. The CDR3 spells CSASPSNTGELFF. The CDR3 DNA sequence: TGCAGTGCTAGTCCGTCAAACACCGGGGAGCTGTTTTTT.

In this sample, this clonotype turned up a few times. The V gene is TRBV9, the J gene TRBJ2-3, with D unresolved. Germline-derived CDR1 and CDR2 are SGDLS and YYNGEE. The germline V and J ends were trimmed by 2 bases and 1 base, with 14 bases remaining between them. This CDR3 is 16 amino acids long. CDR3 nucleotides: TGTGCCAGCAGCGTTTTAGCCTCGAGTGGCACAGATACGCAGTATTTT. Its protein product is CASSVLASSGTDTQYF.

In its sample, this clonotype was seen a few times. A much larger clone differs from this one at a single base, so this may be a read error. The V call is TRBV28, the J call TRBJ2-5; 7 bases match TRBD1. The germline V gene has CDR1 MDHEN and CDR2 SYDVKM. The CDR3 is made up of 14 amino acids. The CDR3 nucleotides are TGTGCCTGCAGACGACAGGGTCCAGGGGAGACCCAGTACTTC. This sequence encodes CACRRQGPGETQYF.

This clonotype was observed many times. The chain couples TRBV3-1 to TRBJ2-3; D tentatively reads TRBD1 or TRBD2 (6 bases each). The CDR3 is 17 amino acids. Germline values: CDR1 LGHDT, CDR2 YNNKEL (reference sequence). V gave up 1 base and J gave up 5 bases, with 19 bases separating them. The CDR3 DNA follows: TGTGCCAGCAGCCAAGCCGGAGGGGGACCCGAGGGAGATACGCAGTATTTT. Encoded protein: CASSQAGGGPEGDTQYF.

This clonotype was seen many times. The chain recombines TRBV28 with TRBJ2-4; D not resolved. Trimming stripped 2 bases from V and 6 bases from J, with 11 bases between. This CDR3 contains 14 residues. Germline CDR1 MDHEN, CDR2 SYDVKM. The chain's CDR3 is CASSLEMGSNIQYF. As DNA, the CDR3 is TGTGCCAGCAGTTTAGAGATGGGATCAAACATTCAGTACTTC.

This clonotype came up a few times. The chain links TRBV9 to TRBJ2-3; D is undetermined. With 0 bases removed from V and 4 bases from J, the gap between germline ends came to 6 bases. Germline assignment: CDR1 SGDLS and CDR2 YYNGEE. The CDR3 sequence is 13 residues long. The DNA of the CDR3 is TGTGCCAGCAGCGTAGCTGTTCCAGATACGCAGTATTTT. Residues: CASSVAVPDTQYF.

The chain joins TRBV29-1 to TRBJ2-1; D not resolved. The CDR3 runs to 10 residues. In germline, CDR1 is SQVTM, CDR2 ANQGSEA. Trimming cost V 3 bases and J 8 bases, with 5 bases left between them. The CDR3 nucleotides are TGCAGCGTTGACGTGGATGAGCAGTTCTTC. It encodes CSVDVDEQFF.

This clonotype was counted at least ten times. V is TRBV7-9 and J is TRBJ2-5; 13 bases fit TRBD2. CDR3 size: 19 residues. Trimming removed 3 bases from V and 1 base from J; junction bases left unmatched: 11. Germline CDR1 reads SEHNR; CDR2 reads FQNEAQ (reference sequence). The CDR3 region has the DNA TGTGCCAGCAGCTTCCCCCTACTAGCGGGAGGGCCGGTCCAAGAGACCCAGTACTTC. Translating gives CASSFPLLAGGPVQETQYF. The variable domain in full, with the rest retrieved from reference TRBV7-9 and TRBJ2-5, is DTGVSQNPRHKITKRGQNVTFRCDPISEHNRLYWYRQTLGQGPEFLTYFQNEAQLEKSRLLSDRFSAERPKGSFSTLEIQRTEQGDSAMYLCASSFPLLAGGPVQETQYFGPGTRLLVL.

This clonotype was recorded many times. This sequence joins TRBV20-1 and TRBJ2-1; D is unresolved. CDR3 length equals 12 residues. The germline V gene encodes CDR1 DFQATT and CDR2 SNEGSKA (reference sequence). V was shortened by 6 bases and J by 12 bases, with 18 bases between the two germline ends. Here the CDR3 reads CSATRTDIMQFF. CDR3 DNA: TGCAGTGCCACTCGGACGGATATAATGCAGTTCTTC.

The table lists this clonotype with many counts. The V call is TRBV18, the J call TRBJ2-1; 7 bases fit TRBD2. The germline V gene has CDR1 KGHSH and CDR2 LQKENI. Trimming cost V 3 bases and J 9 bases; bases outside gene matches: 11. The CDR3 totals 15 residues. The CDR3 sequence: CASSPSGTTGGEQFF. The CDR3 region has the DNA TGTGCCAGCTCACCCTCCGGGACTACCGGCGGTGAGCAGTTCTTC.

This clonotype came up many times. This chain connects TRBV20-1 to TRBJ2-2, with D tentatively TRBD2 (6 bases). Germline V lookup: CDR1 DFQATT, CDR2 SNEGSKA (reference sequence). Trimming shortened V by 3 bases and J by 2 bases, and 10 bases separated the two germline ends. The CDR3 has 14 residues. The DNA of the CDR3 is TGCAGTGCTAGTCCCGGACTAAACACCGGGGAGCTGTTTTTT. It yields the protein CSASPGLNTGELFF.

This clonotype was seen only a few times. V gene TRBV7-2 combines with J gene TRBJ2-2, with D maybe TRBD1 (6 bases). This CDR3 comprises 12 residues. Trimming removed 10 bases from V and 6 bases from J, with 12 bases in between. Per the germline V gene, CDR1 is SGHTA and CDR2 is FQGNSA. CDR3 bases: TGTGCCACGAACAGGGTGGCCGGGGAGCTGTTTTTT. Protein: CATNRVAGELFF.

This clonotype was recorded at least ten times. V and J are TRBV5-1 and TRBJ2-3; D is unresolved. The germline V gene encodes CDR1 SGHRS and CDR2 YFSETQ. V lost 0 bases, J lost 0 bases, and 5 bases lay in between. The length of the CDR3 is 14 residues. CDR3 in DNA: TGCGCCAGCAGCTTGGAAAGTAGCACAGATACGCAGTATTTT. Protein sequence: CASSLESSTDTQYF. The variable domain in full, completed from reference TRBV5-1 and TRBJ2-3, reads KAGVTQTPRYLIKTRGQQVTLSCSPISGHRSVSWYQQTPGQGLQFLFEYFSETQRNKGNFPGRFSGRQFSNSRSEMNVSTLELGDSALYLCASSLESSTDTQYFGPGTRLTVL.

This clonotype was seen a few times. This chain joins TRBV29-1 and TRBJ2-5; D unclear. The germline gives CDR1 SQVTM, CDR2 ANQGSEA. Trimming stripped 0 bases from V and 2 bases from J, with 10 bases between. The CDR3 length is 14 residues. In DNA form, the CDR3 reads TGCAGCGTTGAAGAACCAGCGCGACAAGAGACCCAGTACTTC. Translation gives CSVEEPARQETQYF.

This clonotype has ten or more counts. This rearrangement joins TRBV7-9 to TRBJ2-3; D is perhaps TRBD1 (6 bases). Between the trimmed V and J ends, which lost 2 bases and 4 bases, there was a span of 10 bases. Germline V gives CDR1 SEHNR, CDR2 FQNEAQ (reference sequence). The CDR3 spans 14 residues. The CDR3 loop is CASSLLQGADTQYF. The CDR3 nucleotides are TGTGCCAGCAGCTTACTACAGGGTGCAGATACGCAGTATTTT.

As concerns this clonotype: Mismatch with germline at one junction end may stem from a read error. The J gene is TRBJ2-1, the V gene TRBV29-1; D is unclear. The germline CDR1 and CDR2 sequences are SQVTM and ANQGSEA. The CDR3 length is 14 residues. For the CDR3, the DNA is TGCGGCGTTGCTGCGAGACTCTCCTACAATGAGCAGTTCTTC. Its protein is CGVAARLSYNEQFF.